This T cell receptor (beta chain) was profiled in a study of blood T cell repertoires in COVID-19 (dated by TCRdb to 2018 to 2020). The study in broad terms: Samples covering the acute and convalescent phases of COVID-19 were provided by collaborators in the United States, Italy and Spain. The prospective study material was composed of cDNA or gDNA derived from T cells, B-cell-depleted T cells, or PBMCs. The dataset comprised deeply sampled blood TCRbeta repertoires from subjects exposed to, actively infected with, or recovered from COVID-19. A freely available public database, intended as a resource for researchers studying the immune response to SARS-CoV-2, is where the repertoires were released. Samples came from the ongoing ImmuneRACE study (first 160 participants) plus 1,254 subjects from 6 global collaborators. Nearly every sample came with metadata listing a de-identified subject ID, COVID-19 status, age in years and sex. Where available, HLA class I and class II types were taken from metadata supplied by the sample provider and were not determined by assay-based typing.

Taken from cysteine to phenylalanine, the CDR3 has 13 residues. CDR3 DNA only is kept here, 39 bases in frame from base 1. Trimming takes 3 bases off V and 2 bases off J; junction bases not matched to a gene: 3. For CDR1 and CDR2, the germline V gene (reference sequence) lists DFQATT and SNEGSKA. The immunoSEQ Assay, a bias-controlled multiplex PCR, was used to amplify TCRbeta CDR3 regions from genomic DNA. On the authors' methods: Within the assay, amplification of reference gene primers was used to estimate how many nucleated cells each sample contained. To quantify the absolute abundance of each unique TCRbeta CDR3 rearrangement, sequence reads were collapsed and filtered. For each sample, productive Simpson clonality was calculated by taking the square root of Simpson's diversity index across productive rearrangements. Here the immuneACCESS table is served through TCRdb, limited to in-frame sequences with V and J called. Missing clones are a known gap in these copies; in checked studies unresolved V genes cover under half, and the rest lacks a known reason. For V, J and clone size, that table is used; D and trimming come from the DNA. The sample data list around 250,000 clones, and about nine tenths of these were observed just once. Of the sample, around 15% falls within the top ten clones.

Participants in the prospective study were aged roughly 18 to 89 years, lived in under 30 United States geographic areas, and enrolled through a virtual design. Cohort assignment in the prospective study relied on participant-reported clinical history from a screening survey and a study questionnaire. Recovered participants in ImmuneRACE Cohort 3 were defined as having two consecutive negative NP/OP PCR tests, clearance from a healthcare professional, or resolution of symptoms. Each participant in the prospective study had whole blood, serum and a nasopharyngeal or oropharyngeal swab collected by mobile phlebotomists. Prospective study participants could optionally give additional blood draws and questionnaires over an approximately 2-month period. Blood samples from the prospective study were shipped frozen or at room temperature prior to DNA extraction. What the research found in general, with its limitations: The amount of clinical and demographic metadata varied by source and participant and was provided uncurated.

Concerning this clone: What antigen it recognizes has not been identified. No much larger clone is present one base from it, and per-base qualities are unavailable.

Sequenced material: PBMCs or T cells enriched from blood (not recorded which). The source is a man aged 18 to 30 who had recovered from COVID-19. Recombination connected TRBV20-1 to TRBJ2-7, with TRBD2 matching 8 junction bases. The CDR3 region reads CSASPGLAYEQYF. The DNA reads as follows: TGCAGTGCTAGTCCGGGACTAGCCTACGAGCAGTACTTC.